This T cell receptor (beta chain) derives from a study of CD8+ T cells in alopecia areata. Points on this clone: Other nucleotide sequences in the sample specify the same CDR3.

Looked up from germline, CDR1 is MGHRA and CDR2 is YSYEKL. The CDR3 covers 11 residues. Between the trimmed V and J ends, which lost 4 bases and 6 bases, there was a span of 5 bases. Sequencing templates came from extracted RNA that was reverse transcribed into cDNA. TCRdb's table, derived via immunoSEQ multiplex PCR, lists solely in-frame clones and lacks some. The sample gives some 110,000 clones, 35% to 45% of which show up once; 3% to 3.5% is in the top ten. The chain uses TRBV4-1 and TRBJ2-3, with a possible D match to TRBD2 (5 bases). The TCR was taken from a human donor with alopecia areata. Sample: CD4+ T cells sorted from blood. The CDR3 is CASSPGDTQYF. The DNA for the CDR3 is TGCGCCAGCAGCCCGGGGGATACGCAGTATTTT.